Only a few counts were recorded for the clone carrying this T cell receptor beta chain. TCRdb called the RT-PCR reads again in MiXCR, with one record for every CDR3 protein. The profile covers some 880,000 distinct CDR3 sequences, with around 17% appearing a single time and roughly 6% taken by the ten largest. The data originate from a study of patients and donors after allogeneic stem cell transplantation. Per germline, CDR1 SGHRS and CDR2 YFSETQ. The V gene end was trimmed by 3 bases and the J gene end by 6 bases; junction bases not matched to a gene: 10. The CDR3 runs to 16 residues. This sequence was found in a human donor who was either an allogeneic HSCT recipient or a stem cell or donor lymphocyte infusion donor (not recorded which). It is not recorded whose cells these are; they may come from a transplant donor. V and J are TRBV5-1 and TRBJ2-7; 12 positions agree with TRBD2. Source material: blood, either unsorted or a sorted T cell fraction (not recorded which). CDR3 sequence reads: CASSSAETSGRGEQYF. Written as DNA, the CDR3 is TGCGCCAGCAGCTCGGCCGAGACTAGCGGGAGAGGCGAGCAGTACTTC.